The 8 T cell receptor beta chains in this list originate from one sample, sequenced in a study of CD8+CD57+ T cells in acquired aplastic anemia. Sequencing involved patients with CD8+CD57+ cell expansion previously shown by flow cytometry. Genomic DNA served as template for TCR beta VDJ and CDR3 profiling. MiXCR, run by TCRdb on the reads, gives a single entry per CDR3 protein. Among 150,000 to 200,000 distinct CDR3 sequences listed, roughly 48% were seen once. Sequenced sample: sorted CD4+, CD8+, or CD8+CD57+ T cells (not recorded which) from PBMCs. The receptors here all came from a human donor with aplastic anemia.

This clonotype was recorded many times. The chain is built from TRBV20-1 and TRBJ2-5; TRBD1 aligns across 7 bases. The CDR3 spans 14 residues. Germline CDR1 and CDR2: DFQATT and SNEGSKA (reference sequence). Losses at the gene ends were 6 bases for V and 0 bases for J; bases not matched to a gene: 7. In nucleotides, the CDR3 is TGCAGTGCAGTCCCGGGGACAGACCAAGAGACCCAGTACTTC. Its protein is CSAVPGTDQETQYF.

For the CDR3, the DNA is TGTGCCACCAGGAAGGGGGATACCTACGAGCAGTACTTC. This sequence encodes CATRKGDTYEQYF. This sequence joins TRBV15 and TRBJ2-7, with D perhaps TRBD1 (6 bases). The germline V gene has CDR1 LNHNV and CDR2 YYDKDF (reference sequence). The CDR3 sequence is 13 residues long. V was cut by 6 bases and J by 2 bases, with 11 bases left in between.

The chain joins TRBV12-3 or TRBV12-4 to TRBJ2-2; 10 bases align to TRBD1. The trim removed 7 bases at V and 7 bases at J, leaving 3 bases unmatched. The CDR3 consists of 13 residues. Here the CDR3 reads CASTGTGVGELFF. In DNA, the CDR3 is TGTGCCAGCACCGGGACAGGGGTCGGGGAGCTGTTTTTT.

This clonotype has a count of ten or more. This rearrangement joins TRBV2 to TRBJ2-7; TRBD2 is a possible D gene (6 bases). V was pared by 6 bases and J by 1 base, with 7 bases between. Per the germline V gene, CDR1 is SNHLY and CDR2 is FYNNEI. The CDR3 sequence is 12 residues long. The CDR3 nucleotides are TGTGCCAGCAGGGAGGGTTCCTACGAGCAGTACTTC. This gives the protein CASREGSYEQYF.

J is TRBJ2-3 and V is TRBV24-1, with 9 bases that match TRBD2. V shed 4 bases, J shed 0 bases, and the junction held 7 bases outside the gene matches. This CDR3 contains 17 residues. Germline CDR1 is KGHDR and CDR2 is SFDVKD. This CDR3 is CATSDQRLAASTDTQYF. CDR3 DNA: TGTGCCACCAGTGACCAAAGACTAGCGGCTAGCACAGATACGCAGTATTTT.

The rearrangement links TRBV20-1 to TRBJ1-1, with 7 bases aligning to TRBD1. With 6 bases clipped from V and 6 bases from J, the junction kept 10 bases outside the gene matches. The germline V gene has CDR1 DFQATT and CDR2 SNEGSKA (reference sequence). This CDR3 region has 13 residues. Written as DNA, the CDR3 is TGCAGTGCCATCCCCAGGGGGGTAGCTGAAGCTTTCTTT. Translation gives CSAIPRGVAEAFF.

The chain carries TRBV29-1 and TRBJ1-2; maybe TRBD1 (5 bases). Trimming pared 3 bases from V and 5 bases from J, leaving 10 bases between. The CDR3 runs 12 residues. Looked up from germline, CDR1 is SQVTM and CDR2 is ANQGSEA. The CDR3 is CSVDGGAYGYTF. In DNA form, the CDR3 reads TGCAGCGTTGACGGTGGGGCTTATGGCTACACCTTC.

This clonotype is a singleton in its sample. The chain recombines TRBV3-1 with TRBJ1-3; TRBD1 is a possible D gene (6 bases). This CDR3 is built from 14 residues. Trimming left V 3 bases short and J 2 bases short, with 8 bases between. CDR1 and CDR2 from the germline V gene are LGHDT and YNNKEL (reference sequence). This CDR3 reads CASSQQGTGNTIYF. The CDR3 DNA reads TGTGCCAGCAGCCAGCAGGGGACTGGAAACACCATATATTTT.